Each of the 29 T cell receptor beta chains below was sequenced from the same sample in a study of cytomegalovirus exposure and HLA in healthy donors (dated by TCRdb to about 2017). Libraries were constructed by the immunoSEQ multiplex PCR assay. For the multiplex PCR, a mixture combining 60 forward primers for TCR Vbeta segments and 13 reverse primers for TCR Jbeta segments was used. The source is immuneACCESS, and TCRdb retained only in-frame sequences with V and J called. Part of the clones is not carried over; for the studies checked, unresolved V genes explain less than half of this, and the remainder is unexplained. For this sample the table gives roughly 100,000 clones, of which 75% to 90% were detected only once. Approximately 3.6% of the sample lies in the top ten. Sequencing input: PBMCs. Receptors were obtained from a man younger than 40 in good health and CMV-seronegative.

The CDR3 protein is CASSFRQSSYEQYF. In nucleotides, the CDR3 is TGTGCCAGCAGCTTCCGACAGAGCTCCTACGAGCAGTACTTC. The gene calls are TRBV5-6 and TRBJ2-7; D is possibly TRBD1 (5 bases). The CDR3 contains 14 residues. Between the trimmed V and J ends, which lost 2 bases and 0 bases, there was a span of 9 bases. Germline CDR1 reads SGHDT; CDR2 reads YYEEEE.

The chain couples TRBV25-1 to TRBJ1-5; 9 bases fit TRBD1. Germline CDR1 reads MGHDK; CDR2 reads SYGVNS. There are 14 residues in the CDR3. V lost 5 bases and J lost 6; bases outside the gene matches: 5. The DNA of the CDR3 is TGTGCCAGCAGTCGACAGGGGGAAGGTCAGCCCCAGCATTTT. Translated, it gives CASSRQGEGQPQHF.

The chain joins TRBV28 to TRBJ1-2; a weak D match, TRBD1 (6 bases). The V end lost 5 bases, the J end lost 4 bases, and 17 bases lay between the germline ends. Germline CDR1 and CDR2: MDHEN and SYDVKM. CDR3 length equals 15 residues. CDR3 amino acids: CASSAMTGPAYGYTF. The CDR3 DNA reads TGTGCCAGCAGTGCGATGACAGGCCCGGCCTATGGCTACACCTTC.

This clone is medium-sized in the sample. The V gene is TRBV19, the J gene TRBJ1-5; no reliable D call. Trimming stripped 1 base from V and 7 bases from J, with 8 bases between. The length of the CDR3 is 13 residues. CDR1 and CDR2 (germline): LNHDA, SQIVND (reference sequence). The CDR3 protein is CASSIVERQPQHF. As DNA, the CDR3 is TGTGCCAGTAGTATAGTGGAGAGGCAGCCCCAGCATTTT.

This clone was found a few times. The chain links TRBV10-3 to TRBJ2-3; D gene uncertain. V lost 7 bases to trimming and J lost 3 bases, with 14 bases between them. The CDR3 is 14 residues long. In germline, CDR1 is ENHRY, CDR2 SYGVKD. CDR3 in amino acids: CAITPSLATDTQYF. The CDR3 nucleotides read TGTGCCATCACCCCGTCTTTAGCTACAGATACGCAGTATTTT.

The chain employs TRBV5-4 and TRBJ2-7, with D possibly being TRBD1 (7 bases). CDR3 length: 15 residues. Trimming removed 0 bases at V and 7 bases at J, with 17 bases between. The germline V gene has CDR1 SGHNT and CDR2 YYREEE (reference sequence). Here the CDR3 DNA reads TGTGCCAGCAGCTTGGGTGCAGGGGGGTTACGGGAGCAGTACTTC. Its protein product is CASSLGAGGLREQYF.

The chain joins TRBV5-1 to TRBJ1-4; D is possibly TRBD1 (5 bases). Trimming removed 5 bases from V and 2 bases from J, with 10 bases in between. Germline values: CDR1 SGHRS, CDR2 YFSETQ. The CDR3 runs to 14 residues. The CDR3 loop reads CASSRGDTNEKLFF. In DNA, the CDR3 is TGCGCCAGCAGTCGGGGGGATACTAATGAAAAACTGTTTTTT.

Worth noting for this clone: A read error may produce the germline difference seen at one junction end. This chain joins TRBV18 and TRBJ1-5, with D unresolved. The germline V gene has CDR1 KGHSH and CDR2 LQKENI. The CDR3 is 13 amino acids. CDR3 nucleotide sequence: TGTGCCACCTCAGTCGGTTTTAATCAGCCCCAGCATTTT. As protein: CATSVGFNQPQHF.

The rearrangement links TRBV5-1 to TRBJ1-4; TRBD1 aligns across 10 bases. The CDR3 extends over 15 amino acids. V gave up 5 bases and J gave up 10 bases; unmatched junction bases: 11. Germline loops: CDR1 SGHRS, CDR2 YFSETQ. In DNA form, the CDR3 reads TGCGCCAGCAGGCCAGACGACAGGGGGCAGGGAAAACTGTTTTTT. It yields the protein CASRPDDRGQGKLFF.

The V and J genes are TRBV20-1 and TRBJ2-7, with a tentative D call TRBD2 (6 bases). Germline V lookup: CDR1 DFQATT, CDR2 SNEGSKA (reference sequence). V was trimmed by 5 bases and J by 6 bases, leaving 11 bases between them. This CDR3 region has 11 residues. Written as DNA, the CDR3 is TGCAGTGCTGGGGGGACGTCCGAGCAGTACTTC. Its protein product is CSAGGTSEQYF.

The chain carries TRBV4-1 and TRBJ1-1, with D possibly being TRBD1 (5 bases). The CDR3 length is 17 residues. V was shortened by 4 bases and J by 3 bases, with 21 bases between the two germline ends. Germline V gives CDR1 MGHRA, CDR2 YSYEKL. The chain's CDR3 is CASSRTLEGRGHTEAFF. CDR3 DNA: TGCGCCAGCAGCCGCACCCTGGAGGGTCGGGGCCACACTGAAGCTTTCTTT.

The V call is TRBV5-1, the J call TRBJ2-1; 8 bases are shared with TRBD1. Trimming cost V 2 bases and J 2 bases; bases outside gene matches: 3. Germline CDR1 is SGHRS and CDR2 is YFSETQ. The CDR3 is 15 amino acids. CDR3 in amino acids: CASSFSDRAYNEQFF. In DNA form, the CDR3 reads TGCGCCAGCAGCTTCTCGGACAGGGCCTACAATGAGCAGTTCTTC.

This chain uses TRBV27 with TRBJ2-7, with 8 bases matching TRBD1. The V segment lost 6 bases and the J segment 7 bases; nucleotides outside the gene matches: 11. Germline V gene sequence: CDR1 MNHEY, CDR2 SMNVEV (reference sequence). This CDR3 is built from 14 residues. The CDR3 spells CASSQRQGSEEQYF. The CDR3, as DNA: TGTGCCAGCAGCCAACGACAGGGGTCGGAAGAGCAGTACTTC.

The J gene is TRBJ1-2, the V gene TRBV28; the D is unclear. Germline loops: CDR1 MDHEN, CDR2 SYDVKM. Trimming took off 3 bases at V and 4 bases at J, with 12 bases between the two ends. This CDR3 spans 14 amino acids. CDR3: CASSFSGSSYGYTF. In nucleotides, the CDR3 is TGTGCCAGCAGTTTCTCCGGGAGTTCCTATGGCTACACCTTC.

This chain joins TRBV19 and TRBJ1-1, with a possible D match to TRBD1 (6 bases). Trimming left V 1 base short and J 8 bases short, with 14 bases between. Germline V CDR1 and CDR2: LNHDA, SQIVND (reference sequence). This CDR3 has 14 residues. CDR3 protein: CASSIVGTHGEAFF. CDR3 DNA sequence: TGTGCCAGTAGTATAGTGGGGACACACGGAGAAGCTTTCTTT.

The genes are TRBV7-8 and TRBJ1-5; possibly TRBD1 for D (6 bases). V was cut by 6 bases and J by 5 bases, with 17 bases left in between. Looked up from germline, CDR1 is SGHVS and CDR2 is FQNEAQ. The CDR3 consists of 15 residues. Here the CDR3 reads CASSMGGARDQPQHF. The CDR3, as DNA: TGTGCCAGCAGTATGGGGGGGGCGCGGGATCAGCCCCAGCATTTT.

The CDR3 nucleotides read TGTGCCAGCTCACCCGCCGGACAGGGGGCAGGAGAGACCCAGTACTTC. Its translation is CASSPAGQGAGETQYF. The chain employs TRBV18 and TRBJ2-5; 11 bases match TRBD1. The CDR3 runs 16 residues. V trimming: 3 bases; J trimming: 4 bases; junction bases outside the gene matches: 7. Germline CDR1 is KGHSH and CDR2 is LQKENI.

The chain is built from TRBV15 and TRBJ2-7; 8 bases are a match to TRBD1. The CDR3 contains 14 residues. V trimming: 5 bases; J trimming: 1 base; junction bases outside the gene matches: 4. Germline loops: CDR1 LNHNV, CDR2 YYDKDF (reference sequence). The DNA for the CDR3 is TGTGCCACCAGCCTGACAGGGGTATCCTACGAGCAGTACTTC. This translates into CATSLTGVSYEQYF.

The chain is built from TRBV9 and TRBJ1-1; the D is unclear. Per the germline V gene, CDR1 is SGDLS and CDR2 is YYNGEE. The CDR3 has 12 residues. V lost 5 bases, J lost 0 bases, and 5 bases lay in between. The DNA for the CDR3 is TGTGCCAGCAGGCCAGTGAACACTGAAGCTTTCTTT. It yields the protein CASRPVNTEAFF.

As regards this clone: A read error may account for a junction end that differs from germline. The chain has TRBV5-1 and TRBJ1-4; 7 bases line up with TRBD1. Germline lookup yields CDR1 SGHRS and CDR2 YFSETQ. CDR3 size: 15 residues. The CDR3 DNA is TGCGCCAGCAGCTGGGCGACAGGGCTTAATGAAGAACTGTTTTTT. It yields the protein CASSWATGLNEELFF. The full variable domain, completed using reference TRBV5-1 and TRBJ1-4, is KAGVTQTPRYLIKTRGQQVTLSCSPISGHRSVSWYQQTPGQGLQFLFEYFSETQRNKGNFPGRFSGRQFSNSRSEMNVSTLELGDSALYLCASSWATGLNEELFFGSGTQLSVL.

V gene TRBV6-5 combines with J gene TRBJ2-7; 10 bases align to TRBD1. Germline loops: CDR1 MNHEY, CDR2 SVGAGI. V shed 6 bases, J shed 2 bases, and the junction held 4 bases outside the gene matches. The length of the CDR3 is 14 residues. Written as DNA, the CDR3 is TGTGCCAGCAGAGACAGGGGGCGCCCCTACGAGCAGTACTTC. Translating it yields CASRDRGRPYEQYF.

CDR3 coding DNA: TGTGCCAGCAGTTACCCAAAAGGGGAAGAAAAACAGCCCCAGCATTTT. Translated, it gives CASSYPKGEEKQPQHF. The chain couples TRBV6-5 to TRBJ1-5, with TRBD1 as a possible D gene (5 bases). Germline CDR1 MNHEY, CDR2 SVGAGI. This CDR3 comprises 16 residues. Between the trimmed V and J ends, which lost 2 bases and 7 bases, there was a span of 18 bases.

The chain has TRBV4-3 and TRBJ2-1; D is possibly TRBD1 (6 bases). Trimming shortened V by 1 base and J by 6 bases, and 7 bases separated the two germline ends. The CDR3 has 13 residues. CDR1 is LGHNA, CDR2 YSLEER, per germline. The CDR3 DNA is TGCGCCAGCAGCCAAGGAGGGGGCAATGAGCAGTTCTTC. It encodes CASSQGGGNEQFF.

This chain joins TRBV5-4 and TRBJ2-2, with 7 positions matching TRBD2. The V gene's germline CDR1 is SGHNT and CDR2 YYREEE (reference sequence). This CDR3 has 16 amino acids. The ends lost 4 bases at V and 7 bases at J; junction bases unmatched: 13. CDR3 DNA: TGTGCCAGCAGCCTCCTAGCGGAGGGTGGAGGCGGGGAGCTGTTTTTT. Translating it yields CASSLLAEGGGGELFF.

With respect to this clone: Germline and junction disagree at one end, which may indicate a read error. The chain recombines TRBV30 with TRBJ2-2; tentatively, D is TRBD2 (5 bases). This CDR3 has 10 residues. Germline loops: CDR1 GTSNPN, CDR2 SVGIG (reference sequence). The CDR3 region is CAGFVGELFF. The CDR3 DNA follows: TGTGCCGGATTTGTCGGGGAGCTATTTTTT. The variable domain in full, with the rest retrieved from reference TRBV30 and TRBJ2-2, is SQTIHQWPATLVQPVGSPLSLECTVEGTSNPNLYWYRQAAGRGLQLLFYSVGIGQISSEVPQNLSASRPQDRQFILSSKKLLLSDSGFYLCAGFVGELFFGEGSRLTVL.

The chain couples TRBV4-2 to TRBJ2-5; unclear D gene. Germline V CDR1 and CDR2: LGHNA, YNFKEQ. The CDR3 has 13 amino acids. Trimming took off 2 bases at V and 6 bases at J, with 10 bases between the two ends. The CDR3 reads CASSQHIQQTQYF. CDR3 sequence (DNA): TGTGCCAGCAGCCAACACATTCAACAGACCCAGTACTTC.

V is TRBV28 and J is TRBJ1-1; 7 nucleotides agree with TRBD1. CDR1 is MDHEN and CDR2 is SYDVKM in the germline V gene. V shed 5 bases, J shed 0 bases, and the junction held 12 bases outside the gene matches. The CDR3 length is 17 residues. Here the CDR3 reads CASSDSGTVKMNTEAFF. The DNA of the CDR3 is TGTGCCAGCAGTGACTCCGGGACAGTGAAAATGAACACTGAAGCTTTCTTT.

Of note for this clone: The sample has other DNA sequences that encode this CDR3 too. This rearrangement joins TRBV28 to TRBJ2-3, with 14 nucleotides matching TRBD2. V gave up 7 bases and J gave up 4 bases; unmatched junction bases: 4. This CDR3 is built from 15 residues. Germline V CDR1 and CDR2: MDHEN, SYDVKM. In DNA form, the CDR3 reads TGTGCCAGCAAGGGGACTAGCGGGGGCTCAGATACGCAGTATTTT. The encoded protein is CASKGTSGGSDTQYF.

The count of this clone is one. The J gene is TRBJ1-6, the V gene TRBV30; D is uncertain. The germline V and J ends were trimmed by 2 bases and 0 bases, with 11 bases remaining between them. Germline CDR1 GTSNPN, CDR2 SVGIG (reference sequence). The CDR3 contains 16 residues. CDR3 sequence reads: CAWSRVVSSYNSPLHF. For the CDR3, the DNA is TGTGCCTGGAGTCGGGTTGTTAGCTCCTATAATTCACCCCTCCACTTT.